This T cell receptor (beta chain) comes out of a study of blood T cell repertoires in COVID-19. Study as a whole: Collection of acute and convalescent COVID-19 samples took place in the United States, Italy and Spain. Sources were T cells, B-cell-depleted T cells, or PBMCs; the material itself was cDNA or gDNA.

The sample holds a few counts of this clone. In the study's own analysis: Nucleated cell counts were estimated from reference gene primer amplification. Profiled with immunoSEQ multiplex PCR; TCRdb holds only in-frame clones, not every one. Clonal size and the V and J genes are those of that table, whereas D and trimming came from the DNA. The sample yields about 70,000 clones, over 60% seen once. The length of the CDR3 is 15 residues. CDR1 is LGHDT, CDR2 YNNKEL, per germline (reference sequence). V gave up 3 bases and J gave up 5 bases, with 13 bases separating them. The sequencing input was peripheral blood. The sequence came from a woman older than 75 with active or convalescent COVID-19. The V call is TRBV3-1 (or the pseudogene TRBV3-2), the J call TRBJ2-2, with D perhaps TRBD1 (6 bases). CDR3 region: CASSHRGKKTGELFF. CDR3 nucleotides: TGTGCCAGCAGCCACAGGGGAAAAAAAACCGGGGAGCTGTTTTTT.